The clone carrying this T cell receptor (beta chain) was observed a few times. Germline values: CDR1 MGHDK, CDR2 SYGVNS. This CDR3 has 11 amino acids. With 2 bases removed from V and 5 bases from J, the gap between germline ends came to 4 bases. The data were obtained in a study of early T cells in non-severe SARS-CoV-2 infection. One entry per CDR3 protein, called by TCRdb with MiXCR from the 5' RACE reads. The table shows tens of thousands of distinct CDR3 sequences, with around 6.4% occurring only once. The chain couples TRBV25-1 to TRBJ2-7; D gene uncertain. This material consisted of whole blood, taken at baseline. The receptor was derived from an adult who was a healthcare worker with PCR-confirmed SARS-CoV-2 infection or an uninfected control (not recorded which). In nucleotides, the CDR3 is TGTGCCAGCAGTGAAGTCAACGAGCAGTACTTC. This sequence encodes CASSEVNEQYF.